The source of this TCR beta chain is a study of T cells in Graves' hyperthyroidism and ophthalmopathy. Findings of the study overall: Ophthalmopathy cases were set apart from stable hyperthyroidism by a 13 V-J model.

The TCR beta CDR3 regions underwent amplification using RNA transcripts as the source. During a first-round RT-PCR of the TCR CDR3, the HTBI primer set was used. MiXCR, run by TCRdb on the multiplex PCR reads, gives a single entry per CDR3 protein. The table shows 650,000 to 800,000 distinct CDR3 sequences, with less than 45% occurring only once. This clonotype was recorded only once. Its antigen is unidentified. Criteria for exclusion of patients were uncontrolled infection, other autoimmune disease, pregnancy or lactation. Diagnoses were established using clinical symptoms, serum thyroxine and TRAb, thyroid ultrasound and orbital computed tomography. Trimming cost V 1 base and J 5 bases; bases outside gene matches: 10. The CDR3 is 17 residues long. The germline V gene has CDR1 SGHVS and CDR2 FQNEAQ.

Sequenced: peripheral blood or thyroid tissue (not recorded which). The chain carries TRBV7-8 and TRBJ1-1, with 10 bases that match TRBD1. The receptor was isolated from an adult man with Graves' disease, either hyperthyroidism or ophthalmopathy (not recorded which). CDR3 region: CASSLGSGTGVSTEAFF. In DNA, the CDR3 is TGTGCCAGCAGCTTAGGGTCCGGGACAGGGGTTTCAACTGAAGCTTTCTTT. Full variable domain (rest looked up from reference TRBV7-8 and TRBJ1-1): GAGVSQSPRYKVAKRGQDVALRCDPISGHVSLFWYQQALGQGPEFLTYFQNEAQLDKSGLPSDRFFAERPEGSVSTLKIQRTQQEDSAVYLCASSLGSGTGVSTEAFFGQGTRLTVV.